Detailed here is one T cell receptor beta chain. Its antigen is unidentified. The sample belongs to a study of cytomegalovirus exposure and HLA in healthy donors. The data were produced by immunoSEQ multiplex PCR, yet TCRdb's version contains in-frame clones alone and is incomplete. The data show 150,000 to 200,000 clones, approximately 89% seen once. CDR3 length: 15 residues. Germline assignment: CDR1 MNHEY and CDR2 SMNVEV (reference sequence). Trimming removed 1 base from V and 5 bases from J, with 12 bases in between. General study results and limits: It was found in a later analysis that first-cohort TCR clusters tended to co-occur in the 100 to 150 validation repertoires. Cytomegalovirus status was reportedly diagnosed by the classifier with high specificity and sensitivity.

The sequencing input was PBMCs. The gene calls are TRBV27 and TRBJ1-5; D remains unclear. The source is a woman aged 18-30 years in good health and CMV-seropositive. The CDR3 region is CASSLYGELDQPQHF. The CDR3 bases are TGTGCCAGCAGTTTATATGGGGAGCTAGATCAGCCCCAGCATTTT.